Reported below is one T cell receptor beta chain. No antigen is known for it. Cell sorting via CD45RO/CCR7/CD25/CD127/CD95/CD27 was performed to obtain CD4+ naive, central memory, regulatory and stem cell-like memory cells. This sample was included in a study of beta chain features in type 1 diabetes. The CDR3 sequence is 16 residues long. V was clipped by 3 bases and J by 0 bases; unmatched bases: 3. Per the germline V gene, CDR1 is SGDLS and CDR2 is YYNGEE. All of the isolated RNA was reverse transcribed, so expressed TCRB transcripts were sequenced. The protocol was immunoSEQ multiplex PCR, while the TCRdb copy is restricted to in-frame clones and leaves out a portion. The table includes some 160,000 clones, around 9.7% detected once. The study, taken as a whole, reports: Any HLA-type effect on TCRB rearrangement remained unresolved here. Across all four CD4+ subsets, people with type 1 diabetes showed modestly shorter TCRB CDR3s.

The receptor's source is a young woman with type 1 diabetes. This chain joins TRBV9 and TRBJ2-6; 7 bases map to TRBD1. The sample was central memory CD4+ T cells from blood. The CDR3 here is CASSGTGNSGANVLTF. CDR3 nucleotides: TGTGCCAGCAGCGGGACAGGAAACTCTGGGGCCAACGTCCTGACTTTC.